The rows below give T cell receptor beta chains drawn from one sample of a study of Ad26.COV2.S vaccination and SARS-CoV-2 variants. Using immunoSEQ multiplex PCR, the repertoire was profiled, and TCRdb retains in-frame clones only, with some absent. In the table there are more than 300,000 clones, just under 85% of which are singletons. The input for sequencing was peripheral blood, taken in a trial of Ad26.COV2.S vaccine versus placebo. Receptors originate from a person aged 18-60 years who received the Ad26.COV2.S COVID-19 vaccine or a placebo. The CDR3 runs from the conserved cysteine through the conserved F or W. Fields, in order: clone size, D gene, V gene, J gene, CDR3 protein, CDR3 DNA. D genes are given only for firm matches. Not every row has a clone size; where given, it reads once, few, many or a size class.

NA	NA	TRBV27	TRBJ2-7	CASTNSGEQYF	TGTGCCAGCACCAATTCTGGAGAGCAGTACTTC
NA	NA	TRBV7-8	TRBJ1-1	CASSLIYSQGNTEAFF	TGTGCCAGCAGCTTAATATATTCACAGGGGAACACTGAAGCTTTCTTT
NA	NA	TRBV4-2	TRBJ1-3	CASSPRTDSGNTIYF	TGTGCCAGCAGCCCCCGGACTGACTCTGGAAACACCATATATTTT
NA	NA	TRBV5-4	TRBJ2-7	CASSFGLEGDEQYF	TGTGCCAGCAGCTTCGGCCTCGAAGGGGACGAGCAGTACTTC
NA	NA	TRBV29-1	TRBJ2-2	CSVERGANTGELFF	TGCAGCGTTGAAAGGGGGGCGAACACCGGGGAGCTGTTTTTT
NA	TRBD2	TRBV4-2	TRBJ2-1	CASRHLAGGDNEQFF	TGTGCCAGCAGACACCTAGCGGGGGGGGACAATGAGCAGTTCTTC
NA	NA	TRBV15	TRBJ1-6	CATSRDLLYKPGSYNSPLHF	TGTGCCACCAGCAGAGATCTCTTGTACAAACCCGGGTCCTATAATTCACCCCTCCACTTT
NA	NA	TRBV6-4	TRBJ1-2	CASSDGQGRGYTF	TGTGCCAGCAGTGATGGTCAGGGGAGAGGCTACACCTTC
NA	TRBD1	TRBV24-1	TRBJ2-7	CATSDSGTAPNEQYF	TGTGCCACCAGTGACTCCGGGACAGCCCCGAACGAGCAGTACTTC
NA	NA	TRBV15	TRBJ2-7	CATSRDSWAGAEWVEQYF	TGTGCCACCAGCAGAGATTCCTGGGCCGGAGCGGAGTGGGTCGAGCAGTACTTC
NA	NA	TRBV5-1	TRBJ2-2	CASAPPGPLRGTGELFF	TGCGCCAGCGCCCCGCCCGGACCTCTAAGAGGTACCGGGGAGCTGTTTTTT
NA	NA	TRBV6-1	TRBJ1-3	CASSESWVTKAIYF	TGTGCCAGCAGTGAATCTTGGGTGACGAAGGCCATATATTTT
NA	NA	TRBV10-3	TRBJ1-1	CAISELKVTGPSNTEAFF	TGTGCCATCAGTGAGTTAAAAGTGACAGGCCCTTCGAACACTGAAGCTTTCTTT
NA	NA	TRBV5-4	TRBJ2-1	CASSLGLAAPYNEQFF	TGTGCCAGCAGCTTGGGGCTGGCGGCCCCCTACAATGAGCAGTTCTTC
NA	NA	TRBV7-6	TRBJ2-7	CASSSDHEQYF	TGTGCCAGCAGCTCGGACCACGAGCAGTACTTC
NA	NA	TRBV28	TRBJ1-1	CASSPLLSTGRNTEAFF	TGTGCCAGCAGCCCTTTATTGTCTACGGGGCGGAACACTGAAGCTTTCTTT
NA	TRBD1	TRBV5-1	TRBJ2-7	CASSYGQATHEQYF	TGCGCCAGCAGCTACGGACAGGCCACCCACGAGCAGTACTTC
NA	NA	TRBV19	TRBJ1-1	CASTPPGRQNTEAFF	TGTGCCAGTACCCCGCCGGGCAGACAAAACACTGAAGCTTTCTTT
NA	TRBD1	TRBV10-1	TRBJ2-2	CASSESTPDKQTGTGNTGELFF	TGCGCCAGCAGTGAGTCTACCCCCGACAAACAAACCGGGACAGGCAACACCGGGGAGCTGTTTTTT
many	NA	TRBV7-8	TRBJ1-5	CASSPPRREGMWQPQHF	TGTGCCAGCAGCCCGCCTCGCCGAGAGGGAATGTGGCAGCCCCAGCATTTT
NA	TRBD2	TRBV28	TRBJ2-1	CASSHGVRGQAGLYNEQFF	TGTGCCAGCAGCCACGGAGTAAGAGGACAAGCGGGGCTCTACAATGAGCAGTTCTTC
NA	NA	TRBV19	TRBJ1-3	CASSIDSVAGNTIYF	TGTGCCAGTAGTATCGACAGCGTAGCTGGAAACACCATATATTTT
once	TRBD1	TRBV27	TRBJ1-1	CASSSTGANTEAFF	TGTGCCAGCAGTTCAACAGGGGCGAACACTGAAGCTTTCTTT
NA	NA	TRBV5-1	TRBJ2-2	CASSAGPDSGELFF	TGCGCCAGCAGCGCCGGACCAGACAGCGGGGAGCTGTTTTTT
NA	NA	TRBV30	TRBJ1-2	CAWSPGSGDGYTF	TGTGCCTGGAGTCCCGGGTCTGGGGATGGCTACACCTTC
NA	NA	TRBV6-6	TRBJ2-1	CASSSNEQFF	TGTGCCAGCAGCTCAAATGAGCAGTTCTTC
NA	NA	TRBV7-9	TRBJ1-1	CASSQYTEAFF	TGTGCCAGCAGCCAATACACTGAAGCTTTCTTT
NA	NA	TRBV3-1/TRBV3-2	TRBJ1-1	CASSRRGGTEAFF	TGTGCCAGCAGCCGGCGGGGGGGGACTGAAGCTTTCTTT
NA	NA	TRBV18	TRBJ2-7	CASSSSYEQYF	TGTGCCAGCTCATCCAGCTACGAGCAGTACTTC
NA	TRBD1	TRBV19	TRBJ1-1	CASSIGQGAYFTEAFF	TGTGCCAGTAGTATTGGACAGGGGGCCTATTTCACTGAAGCTTTCTTT
NA	TRBD2	TRBV19	TRBJ2-3	CASSKRSGGTDTQYF	TGTGCCAGTAGTAAGCGGAGCGGGGGCACAGATACGCAGTATTTT
NA	NA	TRBV5-4	TRBJ2-5	CASSPRDEETQYF	TGTGCCAGCAGCCCCCGGGACGAGGAGACCCAGTACTTC
NA	NA	TRBV28	TRBJ2-4	CASSFRILAKNIQYF	TGTGCCAGCAGTTTTAGGATTCTAGCCAAAAACATTCAGTACTTC
NA	TRBD1	TRBV11-1	TRBJ1-1	CASSLVTGMNTEAFF	TGTGCCAGCAGCCTTGTGACAGGGATGAACACTGAAGCTTTCTTT
once	NA	TRBV7-3	TRBJ1-2	CASSAQAGVGYTF	TGTGCCAGCAGCGCCCAGGCTGGGGTTGGCTACACCTTC
once	TRBD1	TRBV6-1	TRBJ2-1	CASSVEGQGWSYNEQFF	TGTGCCAGCAGTGTTGAGGGACAGGGTTGGTCCTACAATGAGCAGTTCTTC
NA	NA	TRBV3-1/TRBV3-2	TRBJ1-2	CASSQLAGRYGYTF	TGTGCCAGCAGCCAATTGGCAGGGAGGTATGGCTACACCTTC
NA	NA	TRBV7-2	TRBJ2-6	CASNGYGEANVLTF	TGTGCCAGCAACGGGTACGGGGAGGCCAACGTCCTGACTTTC
NA	TRBD1	TRBV28	TRBJ1-2	CASSLTGGRLGYGYTF	TGTGCCAGCAGTTTGACAGGGGGAAGGTTAGGCTATGGCTACACCTTC
NA	TRBD1	TRBV5-4	TRBJ1-1	CASSAGTGVMNTEAFF	TGTGCCAGCAGCGCGGGGACAGGGGTTATGAACACTGAAGCTTTCTTT
NA	NA	TRBV7-3	TRBJ1-2	CASSATGDNYGYTF	TGTGCCAGCAGCGCCACAGGAGATAACTATGGCTACACCTTC
NA	NA	TRBV19	TRBJ2-2	CASSPTGTTWTGELFF	TGTGCCAGTAGTCCAACGGGGACCACCTGGACCGGGGAGCTGTTTTTT
many	NA	TRBV14	TRBJ2-3	CASSQLHPDTQYF	TGTGCCAGCAGCCAATTGCACCCAGATACGCAGTATTTT
NA	NA	TRBV13	TRBJ2-3	CASSPDSNTDTQYF	TGTGCCAGCAGCCCCGACTCGAACACAGATACGCAGTATTTT
NA	NA	TRBV7-9	TRBJ1-1	CASSFDSMNTEAFF	TGTGCCAGCAGCTTCGACAGTATGAACACTGAAGCTTTCTTT